This section outlines one T cell receptor (beta chain) sequence together with its context. TCRdb processed the RT-PCR reads anew with MiXCR; each CDR3 protein has one entry. Of 500,000 to 550,000 distinct CDR3 sequences listed, less than 25% were seen once; the top ten hold 2.5% to 3%. The data stem from a study of response to subunit inactivated influenza vaccine. The germline V gene encodes CDR1 SGHRS and CDR2 YFSETQ. The CDR3 contains 17 residues. The J segment lost 6 bases and the V segment lost 3 bases, leaving 13 bases of the junction unmatched. This sample was also put to use in a study of T cells expressing NK-cell markers. That investigation notes: cDNA encoding TCR beta was synthesized via 5'RACE template switching incorporating UMIs. The TCR beta repertoires originated in sorted CD3+CD56+NKG2C+, CD3+CD56+NKG2C- and CD3+CD56-NKG2C+ T cells. Evidence did not settle whether expanded NKG2C+ T cell clones targeted HCMV.

This receptor was obtained from a man aged 45-65 years who received an inactivated influenza vaccine. V is TRBV5-1 and J is TRBJ2-2; 8 nucleotides agree with TRBD2. Sequencing was performed on CD4+ T cells sorted from PBMCs, taken roughly 12 days after vaccination. This CDR3 is CASSSGGSGRGAGELFF. In nucleotides, the CDR3 is TGCGCCAGCAGCTCTGGTGGGAGCGGGAGAGGCGCCGGGGAGCTGTTTTTT.